Shown below are 9 T cell receptor beta chains from a single sample sequenced in a study of cytomegalovirus exposure and HLA in healthy donors. PCR used 60 Vbeta primers and 13 Jbeta primers. Generated by immunoSEQ multiplex PCR, the TCRdb table keeps only in-frame clones and is missing some. The table records 80,000 to 130,000 clones, around 72% of them present only once. The material sequenced was PBMCs. The receptors come from a male donor in good health and CMV-seropositive.

The chain couples TRBV29-1 to TRBJ2-7; TRBD2 might be the D (5 bases). The CDR3 has 13 residues. Germline V gene sequence: CDR1 SQVTM, CDR2 ANQGSEA. Trimming removed 4 bases at V and 5 bases at J, with 15 bases between. The CDR3 DNA reads as TGCAGCGTTGTCAACTTGGCCGGGAACGAGCAGTACTTC. It encodes CSVVNLAGNEQYF.

The chain joins TRBV9 to TRBJ2-2, with 9 bases that match TRBD2. After removal of 2 bases from V and 4 bases from J, the junction contained 3 bases not matched to a gene. The CDR3 consists of 15 residues. CDR1 is SGDLS, CDR2 YYNGEE, per germline. The CDR3 nucleotides are TGTGCCAGCAGCGTCGCGGGGGGGCCCACCGGGGAGCTGTTTTTT. Translated, it gives CASSVAGGPTGELFF.

The rearrangement uses TRBV5-4 and TRBJ1-2, with 9 bases lining up with TRBD1. CDR3 length equals 14 residues. Looked up from germline, CDR1 is SGHNT and CDR2 is YYREEE (reference sequence). V dropped 4 bases and J dropped 3; count of bases not matched to a gene: 4. In nucleotides, the CDR3 is TGTGCCAGCAGCCCGCGGACAGGGGACTATGGCTACACCTTC. This encodes CASSPRTGDYGYTF.

CDR3 bases: TGTGCCAGCAGTTACGGCAGGGGGCCGTCTTCACCCCTCCACTTT. The encoded protein is CASSYGRGPSSPLHF. The gene calls are TRBV6-5 and TRBJ1-6, with 8 nucleotides matching TRBD1. This CDR3 is 15 amino acids long. From germline, CDR1 is MNHEY and CDR2 SVGAGI. The J segment lost 9 bases and the V segment lost 2 bases, leaving 6 bases of the junction unmatched.

The rearrangement joins TRBV7-2 to TRBJ1-5, with D possibly matching TRBD1 (5 bases). With 2 bases removed from V and 3 bases from J, the gap between germline ends came to 11 bases. The CDR3 contains 15 residues. Germline CDR1 SGHTA, CDR2 FQGNSA. As DNA, the CDR3 is TGTGCCAGCAGCTTATGGGCACAGGCCAATCAGCCCCAGCATTTT. Translation: CASSLWAQANQPQHF.

CDR3 residues: CAWSLSGGSNSPLHF. For the CDR3, the DNA is TGTGCCTGGAGTCTCAGCGGGGGCTCTAATTCACCCCTCCACTTT. The chain has TRBV30 and TRBJ1-6; D perhaps matches TRBD1 (6 bases). Trimming removed 2 bases from V and 6 bases from J, with 14 bases in between. There are 15 residues in the CDR3. Germline CDR1 and CDR2: GTSNPN and SVGIG (reference sequence). Drawing the rest from reference TRBV30 and TRBJ1-6, the complete variable domain is SQTIHQWPATLVQPVGSPLSLECTVEGTSNPNLYWYRQAAGRGLQLLFYSVGIGQISSEVPQNLSASRPQDRQFILSSKKLLLSDSGFYLCAWSLSGGSNSPLHFGNGTRLTVT.

The chain has TRBV7-2 and TRBJ1-2; 8 positions match TRBD1. The V gene's germline CDR1 is SGHTA and CDR2 FQGNSA. This CDR3 comprises 16 residues. Trimming removed 1 base from V and 0 bases from J; junction bases left unmatched: 4. CDR3 sequence: CASSLGGTGTNYGYTF. The CDR3 DNA follows: TGTGCCAGCAGCTTAGGAGGGACAGGTACTAACTATGGCTACACCTTC.

Details on this clone: One end of the junction varies from germline; a read error may be responsible. The rearrangement uses TRBV4-2 and TRBJ1-2; 8 bases are a match to TRBD1. Germline CDR1 is LGHNA and CDR2 is YNFKEQ. The CDR3 consists of 15 residues. CDR3 residues: CASSQDGGQGNGYPF. The CDR3 region has the DNA TGTGCCAGCAGCCAAGACGGTGGACAGGGAAATGGCTACCCCTTC.

The chain couples TRBV2 to TRBJ2-3; 11 bases map to TRBD2. The length of the CDR3 is 15 residues. V shed 4 bases and J 6 bases; nucleotides not matched to a gene: 6. The germline V gene has CDR1 SNHLY and CDR2 FYNNEI. As DNA, the CDR3 is TGTGCCAGCAGTGGTAGCGGGGGGGCCTTGGATACGCAGTATTTT. Its protein is CASSGSGGALDTQYF. Looking up the rest from reference TRBV2 and TRBJ2-3 gives the full variable domain: EPEVTQTPSHQVTQMGQEVILRCVPISNHLYFYWYRQILGQKVEFLVSFYNNEISEKSEIFDDQFSVERPDGSNFTLKIRSTKLEDSAMYFCASSGSGGALDTQYFGPGTRLTVL.